The present entry profiles one T cell receptor beta chain with its context. These data come from a study of blood T cell repertoires in COVID-19. Turning to the study itself: Samples of COVID-19 (acute and convalescent) were obtained from the United States, Italy and Spain.

Original processing notes: Nucleated cell counts were estimated from reference gene primer amplification. Profiled with immunoSEQ multiplex PCR; TCRdb holds only in-frame clones, not every one. V and J calls and clone size are given by that table; D and trimming were obtained from the DNA. Here the sample spans fewer than 500,000 clones, about 89% being singletons. The CDR3 has 14 residues. The V segment lost 5 bases and the J segment 4 bases; nucleotides outside the gene matches: 4. In germline, CDR1 is LNHNV, CDR2 YYDKDF (reference sequence). This TCR was sampled from a woman aged 30 to 39 with acute or convalescent COVID-19. The chain has TRBV15 and TRBJ1-1; TRBD1 aligns across 10 bases. The sample taken for sequencing was peripheral blood. CDR3 loop: CATSARQGATEAFF. CDR3 DNA sequence: TGTGCCACCAGCGCAAGACAGGGGGCCACTGAAGCTTTCTTT.